Listed below are T cell receptor beta chains from one sample, sequenced in a study of vaccination and CD4 T cells after COVID-19. Their antigens are not known. Each CDR3 protein gets one entry after TCRdb re-called the PCR reads with MiXCR. This table holds some 16,000 distinct CDR3 sequences, 73% found once. What was sequenced was CD4+ T cells from blood, cultured in vitro. The source of these receptors is a human donor who had recovered from COVID-19. The CDR3 runs from the conserved cysteine through the conserved F or W. The D gene is left open where the match is weak. The listing skips clone size in some rows; elsewhere it reads once, few, many or a size class.

V gene	J gene	D gene	clone size	CDR3 protein	CDR3 DNA
TRBV12-3/TRBV12-4	TRBJ1-6	NA	few	CASRGAGDNSPLHF	TGTGCCAGCAGGGGGGCAGGCGATAATTCACCCCTCCACTTT
TRBV24-1	TRBJ2-6	NA	once	CATSRQGQPSGANVLTF	TGTGCCACCAGTCGGCAGGGCCAACCCTCTGGGGCCAACGTCCTGACTTTC
TRBV30	TRBJ1-6	TRBD1	NA	CAGQGEANSPLHF	TGTGCCGGACAGGGGGAGGCTAATTCACCCCTCCACTTT
TRBV30	TRBJ1-1	TRBD1	NA	CAWRGQGAAEAFF	TGTGCCTGGAGGGGACAGGGGGCCGCTGAAGCTTTCTTT
TRBV7-9	TRBJ1-3	TRBD1	few	CASSLGDSSGNTIYF	TGTGCCAGCAGCTTAGGGGACAGCTCTGGAAACACCATATATTTT
TRBV11-1	TRBJ2-7	NA	once	CASSLGWGEQYF	TGTGCCAGCAGCTTGGGGTGGGGCGAGCAGTACTTC
TRBV20-1	TRBJ2-3	TRBD2	few	CSARDPGLAGGPDTQYF	TGCAGTGCTAGAGATCCGGGACTAGCGGGAGGGCCGGATACGCAGTATTTT
TRBV20-1	TRBJ2-1	NA	NA	CSAGTGLDLDNEQFF	TGCAGTGCCGGTACAGGACTTGACCTTGACAATGAGCAGTTCTTC
TRBV20-1	TRBJ1-6	NA	few	CSAGPPQPVGSPLHF	TGCAGTGCTGGCCCCCCACAGCCTGTTGGGTCACCCCTCCACTTT
TRBV19	TRBJ1-2	TRBD1	once	CASRRTGPHYGYTF	TGTGCCAGTAGACGGACAGGCCCCCACTATGGCTACACCTTC
TRBV2	TRBJ1-5	NA	NA	CASSDGRGINQPQHF	TGTGCCAGCAGTGACGGCAGGGGAATCAATCAGCCCCAGCATTTT
TRBV12-3/TRBV12-4	TRBJ1-1	NA	NA	CASRPTGNTEAFF	TGTGCCAGCAGACCGACAGGGAACACTGAAGCTTTCTTT
TRBV7-8	TRBJ2-5	TRBD2	NA	CASSFGLAGQETQYF	TGTGCCAGCAGCTTTGGACTAGCGGGCCAAGAGACCCAGTACTTC
TRBV18	TRBJ1-5	NA	NA	CASSPRREDQPQHF	TGTGCCAGCTCCCCCAGGAGGGAAGATCAGCCCCAGCATTTT
TRBV4-2	TRBJ1-4	NA	NA	CASSPNPGRKLFF	TGTGCCAGCAGCCCTAACCCGGGGCGAAAACTGTTTTTT
TRBV6-1	TRBJ1-1	NA	few	CATTSNRWNTEAFF	TGTGCCACCACTAGCAACCGCTGGAACACTGAAGCTTTCTTT
TRBV6-1	TRBJ2-7	TRBD2	NA	CASSPGLAGGEQYF	TGTGCCAGCAGCCCGGGACTAGCGGGAGGTGAGCAGTACTTC
TRBV19	TRBJ1-5	NA	NA	CASSPSGGQPQHF	TGTGCCAGTAGTCCAAGTGGGGGTCAGCCCCAGCATTTT
TRBV11-2	TRBJ2-1	TRBD2	NA	CASSPSGDAYNEQFF	TGTGCCAGCAGCCCCAGCGGGGACGCTTACAATGAGCAGTTCTTC
TRBV6-1	TRBJ2-2	NA	NA	CASKDTAANTGELFF	TGTGCCAGCAAGGATACAGCCGCGAACACCGGGGAGCTGTTTTTT
TRBV15	TRBJ1-2	TRBD1	NA	CATSRGGQGGKGNYGYTF	TGTGCCACCAGCAGAGGTGGACAGGGGGGGAAGGGGAACTATGGCTACACCTTC
TRBV19	TRBJ1-1	NA	NA	CASSRPSATNTEAFF	TGTGCCAGTAGTCGGCCATCGGCCACGAACACTGAAGCTTTCTTT
TRBV20-1	TRBJ2-1	TRBD2	NA	CSARDPGTSGVRVEQFF	TGCAGTGCTAGAGACCCTGGGACTAGCGGGGTGAGGGTTGAGCAGTTCTTC
TRBV27	TRBJ2-4	NA	NA	CASSPSQGWARNIQYF	TGTGCCAGCAGTCCCTCCCAAGGGTGGGCCAGAAACATTCAGTACTTC
TRBV6-1	TRBJ1-1	NA	NA	CASSVAAPTEAFF	TGTGCCAGCAGTGTGGCCGCTCCCACTGAAGCTTTCTTT
TRBV10-3	TRBJ1-2	NA	NA	CAISEAGNYGYTF	TGTGCCATCAGTGAGGCGGGTAACTATGGCTACACCTTC
TRBV20-1	TRBJ1-3	NA	NA	CSAPTGISGNTIYF	TGCAGTGCCCCAACGGGGATCTCTGGAAACACCATATATTTT
TRBV6-1	TRBJ2-2	NA	NA	CASSPWGTGELFF	TGTGCCAGCAGTCCCTGGGGGACCGGGGAGCTGTTTTTT
TRBV10-2	TRBJ2-7	TRBD2	NA	CASRLAGGYEQYF	TGCGCCAGCCGACTAGCGGGAGGATACGAGCAGTACTTC
TRBV19	TRBJ2-2	NA	NA	CASSILRLAEGEDTGELFF	TGTGCCAGTAGTATACTGCGGCTAGCGGAGGGGGAGGACACCGGGGAGCTGTTTTTT
TRBV15	TRBJ1-1	NA	NA	CATRKGGRPTEAFF	TGTGCCACCAGAAAGGGGGGAAGACCCACTGAAGCTTTCTTT
TRBV6-2/TRBV6-3	TRBJ2-2	NA	NA	CASSTVGAGRTGELFF	TGTGCCAGCAGTACCGTAGGAGCAGGGAGGACCGGGGAGCTGTTTTTT
TRBV9	TRBJ1-2	NA	NA	CASSRVAGYTF	TGTGCCAGCAGCCGGGTCGCCGGCTACACCTTC
TRBV7-3	TRBJ1-3	NA	NA	CASSSGSSGNTIYF	TGTGCCAGCAGCTCGGGTTCCTCTGGAAACACCATATATTTT
TRBV12-3/TRBV12-4	TRBJ1-4	NA	few	CASSRGLTNEKLFF	TGTGCCAGCAGCCGTGGTTTGACTAATGAAAAACTGTTTTTT
TRBV20-1	TRBJ1-1	NA	NA	CSATLPGAFF	TGCAGTGCTACTCTACCGGGGGCTTTCTTT
TRBV27	TRBJ1-2	NA	once	CASTGTEVYGLGTF	TGTGCCAGCACCGGGACGGAGGTCTATGGCTTAGGGACCTTC
TRBV28	TRBJ1-5	TRBD1	NA	CASSLFFRGLQPQHF	TGTGCCAGCAGTTTATTTTTCAGGGGGCTTCAGCCCCAGCATTTT
TRBV12-3/TRBV12-4	TRBJ1-3	NA	once	CASSLSSQTGTGNTIYF	TGTGCCAGCAGTTTATCATCCCAAACAGGGACTGGAAACACCATATATTTT
TRBV7-2	TRBJ1-2	NA	NA	CASSLPPGSYGYTF	TGTGCCAGCAGCTTACCCCCAGGCAGCTATGGCTACACCTTC
TRBV19	TRBJ1-5	NA	NA	CASSAQSGVEQPQHF	TGTGCCAGTAGTGCCCAATCAGGGGTGGAACAGCCCCAGCATTTT
TRBV6-1	TRBJ1-2	NA	NA	CASSPARANYGYTF	TGTGCCAGCAGTCCCGCCAGGGCTAACTATGGCTACACCTTC
TRBV12-3/TRBV12-4	TRBJ1-3	NA	few	CASSLRGNTIYF	TGTGCCAGCAGTTTGAGGGGAAACACCATATATTTT
TRBV9	TRBJ1-2	NA	once	CASSAEGQTHYGYTF	TGTGCCAGCAGCGCAGAAGGCCAAACGCACTATGGCTACACCTTC
TRBV15	TRBJ2-3	TRBD2	NA	CATAGGGTDTQYF	TGTGCCACCGCGGGGGGGGGGACAGATACGCAGTATTTT
TRBV5-5	TRBJ2-2	TRBD2	NA	CASSLLAGGTGELFF	TGTGCCAGCAGCTTGCTAGCGGGGGGGACCGGGGAGCTGTTTTTT
TRBV20-1	TRBJ2-1	TRBD2	once	CSARTSGSYNEQFF	TGCAGTGCTAGGACTAGCGGCTCCTACAATGAGCAGTTCTTC
TRBV7-2	TRBJ2-2	NA	NA	CASSPSPPGVSTGELFF	TGTGCCAGCAGCCCAAGCCCGCCAGGGGTATCCACCGGGGAGCTGTTTTTT
TRBV20-1	TRBJ2-5	NA	NA	CSARTRWAGQETQYF	TGCAGTGCTAGGACTCGATGGGCAGGTCAAGAGACCCAGTACTTC
TRBV20-1	TRBJ2-7	NA	NA	CSAPWPLYEQYF	TGCAGTGCTCCCTGGCCCTTATACGAGCAGTACTTC
TRBV19	TRBJ1-3	NA	medium-sized	CASSLQYFSGNTIYF	TGTGCCAGTAGCTTGCAGTACTTCTCTGGAAACACCATATATTTT
TRBV20-1	TRBJ1-1	NA	NA	CSAAMGGVSEAFF	TGCAGTGCTGCAATGGGAGGAGTCTCTGAAGCTTTCTTT
TRBV27	TRBJ1-2	NA	NA	CASSRTVSYGYTF	TGTGCCAGCAGCCGGACAGTATCCTATGGCTACACCTTC
TRBV6-2/TRBV6-3	TRBJ1-4	NA	NA	CASRPQDALNEKLFF	TGTGCCAGCAGACCACAGGACGCTCTTAATGAAAAACTGTTTTTT